This entry lists 27 T cell receptor beta chains sequenced from one sample in a study of blood T cell repertoires in COVID-19. Sequencing was performed with immunoSEQ multiplex PCR; in TCRdb, only in-frame clones are kept and a portion is missing. The table lists roughly 400,000 clones, 90% of them singletons. Source material: PBMCs or T cells enriched from blood (not recorded which). These receptors all stem from a man younger than 35 who had recovered from COVID-19.

On this clone: Other DNA variants within this sample encode the same CDR3. The chain recombines TRBV5-1 with TRBJ1-5; D is possibly TRBD1 (5 bases). Germline V gene sequence: CDR1 SGHRS, CDR2 YFSETQ. The CDR3 has 13 amino acids. Trimming stripped 0 bases from V and 5 bases from J, with 6 bases between. CDR3 DNA sequence: TGCGCCAGCAGCTTGGGGGGGGATCAGCCCCAGCATTTT. This codes for CASSLGGDQPQHF.

The chain joins TRBV2 to TRBJ1-2; D may be TRBD1 (6 bases). The V and J ends lost 7 bases and 4 bases respectively, with 7 bases between them. This CDR3 contains 11 residues. Germline V CDR1 and CDR2: SNHLY, FYNNEI. This CDR3 is CASKGGYGYTF. The CDR3 coding sequence is TGTGCCAGCAAAGGGGGCTATGGCTACACCTTC.

This clone appeared a few times. Other DNA sequences in the same sample also yield this CDR3. The chain has TRBV6-5 and TRBJ2-7; D not resolved. This CDR3 is built from 15 residues. V was cut by 0 bases and J by 0 bases, with 9 bases left in between. Germline V gives CDR1 MNHEY, CDR2 SVGAGI. The CDR3 DNA is TGTGCCAGCAGTTACTCAGAGCCAAGCTCCTACGAGCAGTACTTC. It specifies CASSYSEPSSYEQYF.

The genes are TRBV5-4 and TRBJ1-2; TRBD1 matches 7 bases. The CDR3 runs to 15 residues. V gave up 4 bases and J gave up 8 bases; unmatched junction bases: 14. In germline, CDR1 is SGHNT, CDR2 YYREEE (reference sequence). As DNA, the CDR3 is TGTGCCAGCAGCCCTGGCCTTCAGGGGGGAAAAGGCTACACCTTC. This codes for CASSPGLQGGKGYTF.

The rearrangement links TRBV5-5 to TRBJ1-2; D is ambiguous. The germline gives CDR1 SGHKS, CDR2 YYEKEE (reference sequence). CDR3 length: 15 residues. V was pared by 1 base and J by 5 bases, with 15 bases between. As DNA, the CDR3 is TGTGCCAGCAGCTTGTATATTGAGGGTCCGTATGGCTACACCTTC. Protein sequence: CASSLYIEGPYGYTF.

The rearrangement links TRBV10-2 to TRBJ2-7; 11 nucleotides line up with TRBD1. Per germline, CDR1 WSHSY and CDR2 SAAADI. V shed 3 bases and J 3 bases; nucleotides not matched to a gene: 1. The CDR3 has 14 residues. The CDR3 loop is CASSEGTGGYEQYF. In DNA, the CDR3 is TGCGCCAGCAGTGAAGGGACAGGGGGCTACGAGCAGTACTTC.

V gene TRBV5-5 combines with J gene TRBJ2-3, with D maybe TRBD2 (5 bases). The CDR3 loop spans 15 amino acids. Germline lookup yields CDR1 SGHKS and CDR2 YYEKEE (reference sequence). The germline V and J ends were trimmed by 4 bases and 5 bases, with 17 bases remaining between them. The CDR3 sequence is CASSPRVATKDTQYF. In DNA form, the CDR3 reads TGTGCCAGCAGCCCAAGAGTAGCGACCAAAGATACGCAGTATTTT.

The chain uses TRBV5-4 and TRBJ2-1; 10 positions match TRBD2. Germline lookup yields CDR1 SGHNT and CDR2 YYREEE (reference sequence). The CDR3 runs to 19 residues. The junction had 17 bases not matched to a gene; V was cut back by 0 bases and J by 8 bases. The CDR3 DNA is TGTGCCAGCAGCTTGGTCCCTAGCGGGAGTCTCGTAAGCTCCTATGAGCAGTTCTTC. Residues: CASSLVPSGSLVSSYEQFF.

The chain recombines TRBV7-9 with TRBJ2-5; 8 bases map to TRBD1. The CDR3 contains 16 residues. J lost 2 bases, V lost 1 base, and 6 bases had no gene match. CDR1 and CDR2 from the germline V gene are SEHNR and FQNEAQ (reference sequence). The CDR3 reads CASSLVLTGGQETQYF. The CDR3 DNA reads as TGTGCCAGCAGCTTAGTTCTCACAGGGGGACAAGAGACCCAGTACTTC. Filled out from reference TRBV7-9 and TRBJ2-5, the complete variable domain reads DTGVSQNPRHKITKRGQNVTFRCDPISEHNRLYWYRQTLGQGPEFLTYFQNEAQLEKSRLLSDRFSAERPKGSFSTLEIQRTEQGDSAMYLCASSLVLTGGQETQYFGPGTRLLVL.

CDR3 DNA sequence: TGTGCCTGGAGTGTTGGGCCGGGAGTCTTTGGCTACACCTTC. Its translation is CAWSVGPGVFGYTF. The V call is TRBV30, the J call TRBJ1-2; no firm D call. The V gene's germline CDR1 is GTSNPN and CDR2 SVGIG (reference sequence). V was cut by 0 bases and J by 7 bases, with 15 bases left in between. The CDR3 totals 14 residues.

The chain combines TRBV11-2 with TRBJ1-1; D gene ambiguous. The germline V gene encodes CDR1 SGHAT and CDR2 FQNNGV. Deletions cut 3 bases from V and 8 bases from J, with 16 bases between. There are 14 residues in the CDR3. The CDR3, as DNA: TGTGCCAGCAGCTTGCCCCTATCAACGATAGAAGCTTTCTTT. Translated: CASSLPLSTIEAFF.

J is TRBJ1-1 and V is TRBV5-4; D possibly corresponds to TRBD1 (5 bases). V lost 3 bases to trimming and J lost 4 bases, with 10 bases between them. The CDR3 totals 13 residues. The V gene's germline CDR1 is SGHNT and CDR2 YYREEE (reference sequence). Here the CDR3 reads CASSSPGGTEAFF. The CDR3 nucleotides read TGTGCCAGCAGCTCGCCCGGGGGCACTGAAGCTTTCTTT.

This chain links TRBV11-2 with TRBJ2-1; the match to TRBD2 covers 7 bases. The CDR3 has 14 amino acids. The germline V gene has CDR1 SGHAT and CDR2 FQNNGV. The V segment lost 3 bases and the J segment 7 bases; nucleotides outside the gene matches: 6. DNA for the CDR3: TGTGCCAGCAGCTTGGGGCTAGCGGCAAATGAGCAGTTCTTC. It translates to CASSLGLAANEQFF.

J is TRBJ1-2 and V is TRBV29-1, with TRBD1 matching 7 bases. V was clipped by 7 bases and J by 7 bases; unmatched bases: 12. There are 13 residues in the CDR3. CDR1 is SQVTM, CDR2 ANQGSEA, per germline. The CDR3 DNA follows: TGCAGCGCCGAGGGACAGCTGTCGGCTGGCTACACCTTC. Protein sequence: CSAEGQLSAGYTF.

The chain combines TRBV5-1 with TRBJ2-2; maybe TRBD1 (6 bases). The CDR3 spans 20 residues. Germline V gene lookup returns CDR1 SGHRS and CDR2 YFSETQ. The germline V and J ends were trimmed by 0 bases and 1 base, with 22 bases remaining between them. CDR3 sequence: CASSLGDKAFPRQNTGELFF. In DNA, the CDR3 is TGCGCCAGCAGCTTGGGGGACAAGGCCTTCCCAAGGCAGAACACCGGGGAGCTGTTTTTT.

The V and J genes are TRBV9 and TRBJ2-3, with a weak D call TRBD2 (5 bases). The germline V and J ends were trimmed by 0 bases and 3 bases, with 8 bases remaining between them. Germline values: CDR1 SGDLS, CDR2 YYNGEE. The CDR3 has 14 amino acids. The CDR3 loop is CASSVDLATDTQYF. CDR3 sequence (DNA): TGTGCCAGCAGCGTAGACCTAGCAACAGATACGCAGTATTTT.

With regard to this clone: Within the sample, other DNA sequences also encode this same CDR3. V is TRBV7-9 and J is TRBJ1-5; D not resolved. Trimming cost V 1 base and J 6 bases, with 4 bases left between them. The CDR3 consists of 12 residues. Germline V gives CDR1 SEHNR, CDR2 FQNEAQ (reference sequence). CDR3 amino acids: CASSLDLQPQHF. In DNA, the CDR3 is TGTGCCAGCAGCTTAGATCTTCAGCCCCAGCATTTT. Complete variable domain (other parts from reference TRBV7-9 and TRBJ1-5): DTGVSQNPRHKITKRGQNVTFRCDPISEHNRLYWYRQTLGQGPEFLTYFQNEAQLEKSRLLSDRFSAERPKGSFSTLEIQRTEQGDSAMYLCASSLDLQPQHFGDGTRLSIL.

The J gene is TRBJ2-1, the V gene TRBV7-3; D ambiguous. V was trimmed by 6 bases and J by 5 bases, leaving 11 bases between them. This CDR3 contains 13 residues. The V gene's germline CDR1 is SGHTA and CDR2 FQGTGA. CDR3 residues: CASSVGGNNEQFF. The CDR3 nucleotides read TGTGCCAGCAGTGTAGGCGGCAACAATGAGCAGTTCTTC. Looking up the rest from reference TRBV7-3 and TRBJ2-1 gives the full variable domain: GAGVSQTPSNKVTEKGKYVELRCDPISGHTALYWYRQSLGQGPEFLIYFQGTGAADDSGLPNDRFFAVRPEGSVSTLKIQRTERGDSAVYLCASSVGGNNEQFFGPGTRLTVL.

The chain combines TRBV5-1 with TRBJ1-5, with 8 nucleotides matching TRBD1. The CDR3 extends over 16 amino acids. V was clipped by 4 bases and J by 6 bases; unmatched bases: 12. CDR1 and CDR2 from the germline V gene are SGHRS and YFSETQ. CDR3 residues: CASSPGTGKGVQPQHF. CDR3 bases: TGCGCCAGCAGCCCGGGGACAGGTAAGGGCGTTCAGCCCCAGCATTTT.

Details on this clone: A junction boundary mismatches the germline segment, possibly from a read error. V and J are TRBV5-1 and TRBJ1-4; tentative D call: TRBD1 (5 bases). The CDR3 is 14 residues long. Germline V gene sequence: CDR1 SGHRS, CDR2 YFSETQ. The CDR3 region is CASTLGMGHEKLFF. CDR3 coding DNA: TGCGCCAGCACCTTGGGTATGGGGCATGAAAAACTGTTTTTT.

The chain couples TRBV11-1 to TRBJ2-7; TRBD2 agrees at 9 bases. V was clipped by 5 bases and J by 0 bases; unmatched bases: 8. This CDR3 contains 16 residues. Germline V lookup: CDR1 SGHAT, CDR2 FQDESV (reference sequence). The CDR3 reads CASSPEREDNSYEQYF. CDR3 DNA: TGTGCCAGCAGCCCTGAGCGGGAGGATAACTCCTACGAGCAGTACTTC.

V gene TRBV5-1 combines with J gene TRBJ2-2; TRBD1 matches 10 bases. Germline-derived CDR1 and CDR2 are SGHRS and YFSETQ. Trimming at V came to 1 base and at J to 3 bases, leaving 15 bases not matched to a gene. The CDR3 contains 20 residues. The CDR3 spells CASSLWDRGIQTGDTGELFF. Written as DNA, the CDR3 is TGCGCCAGCAGCTTGTGGGACAGGGGTATACAGACGGGGGACACCGGGGAGCTGTTTTTT.

The chain couples TRBV5-4 to TRBJ1-1, with a weak D call TRBD1 (5 bases). The CDR3 extends over 13 amino acids. V lost 4 bases to trimming and J lost 4 bases, with 11 bases between them. Germline V lookup: CDR1 SGHNT, CDR2 YYREEE (reference sequence). The CDR3 reads CASSPTVGTEAFF. The DNA for the CDR3 is TGTGCCAGCAGCCCGACAGTCGGCACTGAAGCTTTCTTT.

The chain couples TRBV27 to TRBJ2-5; 11 bases fit TRBD2. Germline values: CDR1 MNHEY, CDR2 SMNVEV (reference sequence). The junction had 4 bases not matched to a gene; V was cut back by 6 bases and J by 1 base. This CDR3 spans 15 amino acids. The CDR3 reads CASRTGLAAQETQYF. The CDR3 bases are TGTGCCAGCAGAACGGGACTAGCGGCCCAAGAGACCCAGTACTTC.

This sequence joins TRBV3-1 (or the pseudogene TRBV3-2) and TRBJ2-5; no firm D call. V was cut by 1 base and J by 5 bases, with 20 bases left in between. The CDR3 has 17 amino acids. Germline CDR1 and CDR2: LGHDT and YNNKEL (reference sequence). As DNA, the CDR3 is TGTGCCAGCAGCCAAGTGGGCGATAACTCCCCCTCGGAGACCCAGTACTTC. Translating it yields CASSQVGDNSPSETQYF.

This clone was picked up one time. The rearrangement uses TRBV7-3 and TRBJ2-1, with 10 bases identical to TRBD2. Germline CDR1 SGHTA, CDR2 FQGTGA. This CDR3 has 14 amino acids. Trimming at V came to 2 bases and at J to 10 bases, leaving 5 bases not matched to a gene. The DNA for the CDR3 is TGTGCCAGCAGCTTATCTAGCGGGAGCGGAGAGCAGTTCTTC. This gives the protein CASSLSSGSGEQFF.

This rearrangement joins TRBV28 to TRBJ1-5; 7 nucleotides match TRBD1. Germline V gives CDR1 MDHEN, CDR2 SYDVKM. The CDR3 runs to 14 residues. The J segment lost 2 bases and the V segment lost 6 bases, leaving 4 bases of the junction unmatched. The CDR3 here is CASRRQGGNQPQHF. CDR3 bases: TGTGCCAGCAGACGACAGGGCGGCAATCAGCCCCAGCATTTT.